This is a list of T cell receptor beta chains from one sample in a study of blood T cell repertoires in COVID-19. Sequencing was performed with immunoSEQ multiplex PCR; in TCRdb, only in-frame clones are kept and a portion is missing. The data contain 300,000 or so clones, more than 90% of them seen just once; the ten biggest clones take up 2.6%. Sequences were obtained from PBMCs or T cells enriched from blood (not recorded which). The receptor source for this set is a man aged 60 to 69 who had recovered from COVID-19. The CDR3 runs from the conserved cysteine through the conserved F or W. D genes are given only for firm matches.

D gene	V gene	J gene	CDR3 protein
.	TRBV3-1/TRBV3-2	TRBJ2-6	CASSQTPGAGANVLTF
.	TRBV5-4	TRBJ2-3	CASSPPGLTDTQYF
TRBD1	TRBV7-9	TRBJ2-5	CASTQDREWETQYF
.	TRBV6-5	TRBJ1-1	CASSPSGPGDTEAFF
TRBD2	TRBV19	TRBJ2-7	CASSWGTSGSYEQYF
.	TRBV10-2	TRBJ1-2	CASSELRDGYTF
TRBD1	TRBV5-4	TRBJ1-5	CASSSDRGGNQPQHF
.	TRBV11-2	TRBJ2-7	CASSLVGRTGPRSSYEQYF
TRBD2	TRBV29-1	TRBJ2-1	CSVGSGRIYNEQFF
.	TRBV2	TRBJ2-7	CASTRPTVSSYEQYF
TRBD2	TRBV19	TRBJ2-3	CASSRLAGTGDTQYF
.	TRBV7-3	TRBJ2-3	CASVERGQDTQYF
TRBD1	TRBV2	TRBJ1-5	CASSEVGQGMGQPQHF
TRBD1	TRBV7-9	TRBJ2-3	CASSSKTGRTDTQYF
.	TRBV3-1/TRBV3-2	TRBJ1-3	CASGETSGNTIYF
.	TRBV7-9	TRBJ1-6	CASTPRGEEPLHF
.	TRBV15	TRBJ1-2	CATSRGQAFGYTF
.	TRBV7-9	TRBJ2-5	CASSLVGAETQYF
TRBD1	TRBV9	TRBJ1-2	CASSVEGQGYYGYTF
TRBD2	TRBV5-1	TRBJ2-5	CASSLPLARQETQYF
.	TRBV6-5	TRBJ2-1	CASPSWEDEQFF
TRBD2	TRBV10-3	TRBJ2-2	CAISEASGGPNTGELFF
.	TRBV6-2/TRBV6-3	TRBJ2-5	CASSFRGAGGETQYF
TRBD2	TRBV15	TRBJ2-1	CATSRGGLSYNEQFF
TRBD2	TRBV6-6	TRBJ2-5	CASSYSPGGVQETQYF
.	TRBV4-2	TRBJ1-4	CASSQDLVGGRDEKLFF
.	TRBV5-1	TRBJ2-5	CASSFGAETQYF
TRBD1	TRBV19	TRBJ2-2	CASTLRGHDTGELFF
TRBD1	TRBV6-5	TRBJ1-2	CASSPDRGQGYTF